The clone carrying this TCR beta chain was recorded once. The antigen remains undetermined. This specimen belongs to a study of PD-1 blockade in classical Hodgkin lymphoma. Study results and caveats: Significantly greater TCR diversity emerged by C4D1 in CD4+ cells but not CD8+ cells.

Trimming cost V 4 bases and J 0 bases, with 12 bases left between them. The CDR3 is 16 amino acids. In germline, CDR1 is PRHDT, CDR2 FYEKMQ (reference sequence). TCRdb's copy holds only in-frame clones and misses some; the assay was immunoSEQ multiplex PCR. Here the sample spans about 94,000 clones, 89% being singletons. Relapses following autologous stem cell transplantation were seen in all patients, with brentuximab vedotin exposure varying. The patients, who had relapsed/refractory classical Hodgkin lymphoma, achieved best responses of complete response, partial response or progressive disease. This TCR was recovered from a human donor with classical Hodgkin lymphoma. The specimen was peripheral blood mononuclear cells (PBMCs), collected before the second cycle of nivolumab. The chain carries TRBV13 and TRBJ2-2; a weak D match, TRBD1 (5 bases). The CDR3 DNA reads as TGTGCCAGCAGCTCCCCGGCAGGGCCGAACACCGGGGAGCTGTTTTTT. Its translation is CASSSPAGPNTGELFF. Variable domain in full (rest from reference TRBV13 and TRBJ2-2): AAGVIQSPRHLIKEKRETATLKCYPIPRHDTVYWYQQGPGQDPQFLISFYEKMQSDKGSIPDRFSAQQFSDYHSELNMSSLELGDSALYFCASSSPAGPNTGELFFGEGSRLTVL.